This TCR beta chain appears in the sequencing data of a study of blood T cells in healthy people across ages. Study-level points and caveats: It was not known whether donors were CMV positive (a possible confounder of expanded clonotype changes). PBMCs left unsorted prevented a conclusive naive versus antigen-experienced comparison. Older individuals had lower TCR beta diversity per million T cells (the decline was roughly linear).

Primed by a sample-barcoded 5' primer and a J-beta primer mix, a second PCR proceeded for about 6 to 12 cycles. Each cDNA molecule received a tag from a template-switch adaptor that had 12 random nucleotides. One entry per CDR3 protein results from TCRdb running MiXCR on the 5' RACE reads. The sample has 980,000 or so distinct CDR3 sequences, 45% to 50% seen once. CDR1 and CDR2 from the germline V gene are SGHTA and FQGNSA. This CDR3 has 15 residues. The V gene lost 5 bases and the J gene lost 2 bases, with 16 bases spanning the gap. In the case of this clonotype: Antigen specificity is unknown.

This chain connects TRBV7-2 to TRBJ2-7; D may match TRBD1 or TRBD2 (5 bases each). This receptor was taken from a man aged 25 to 40 in good health. Sample: blood. CDR3 amino acids: CASSPYEGPTYEQYF. The CDR3 DNA is TGTGCCAGCAGCCCATATGAGGGGCCAACCTACGAGCAGTACTTC.